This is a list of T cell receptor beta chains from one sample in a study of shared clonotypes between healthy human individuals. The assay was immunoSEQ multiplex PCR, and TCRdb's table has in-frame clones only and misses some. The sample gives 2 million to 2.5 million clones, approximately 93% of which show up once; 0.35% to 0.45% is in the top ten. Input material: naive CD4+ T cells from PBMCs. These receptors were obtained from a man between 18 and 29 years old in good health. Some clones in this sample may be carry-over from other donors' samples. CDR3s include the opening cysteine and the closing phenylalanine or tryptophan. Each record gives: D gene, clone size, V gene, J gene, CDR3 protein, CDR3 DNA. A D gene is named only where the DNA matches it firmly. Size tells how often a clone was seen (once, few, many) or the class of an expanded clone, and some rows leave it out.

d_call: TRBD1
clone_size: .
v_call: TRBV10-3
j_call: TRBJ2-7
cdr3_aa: CAISTGDEQYF
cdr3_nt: TGTGCCATCAGCACAGGGGACGAGCAGTACTTC

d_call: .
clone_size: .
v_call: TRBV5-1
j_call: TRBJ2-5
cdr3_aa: CASSPPPSGQTQYF
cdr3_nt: TGCGCCAGCAGCCCTCCGCCATCCGGGCAGACCCAGTACTTC

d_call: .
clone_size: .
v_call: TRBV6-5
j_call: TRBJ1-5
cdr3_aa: CASSYLDQPQHF
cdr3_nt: TGTGCCAGCAGTTACCTAGATCAGCCCCAGCATTTT

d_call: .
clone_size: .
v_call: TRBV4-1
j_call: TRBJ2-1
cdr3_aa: CASSRPSSSYNEQFF
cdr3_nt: TGCGCCAGCAGTCGGCCTAGCAGCTCCTACAATGAGCAGTTCTTC

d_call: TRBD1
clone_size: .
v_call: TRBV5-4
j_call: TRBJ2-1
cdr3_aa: CASRPGQGAGEQFF
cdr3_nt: TGTGCCAGCAGACCGGGACAGGGGGCAGGAGAGCAGTTCTTC

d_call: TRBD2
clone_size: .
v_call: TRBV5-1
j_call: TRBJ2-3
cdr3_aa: CASRPAGLAGGTDTQYF
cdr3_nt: TGCGCCAGCAGACCTGCGGGACTAGCGGGGGGCACAGATACGCAGTATTTT

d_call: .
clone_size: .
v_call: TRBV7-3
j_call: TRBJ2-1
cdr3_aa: CASSSPGPYNEQFF
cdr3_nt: TGTGCCAGCAGCTCTCCGGGACCCTACAATGAGCAGTTCTTC

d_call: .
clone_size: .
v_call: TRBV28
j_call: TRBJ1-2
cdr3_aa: CASSPPSPGYTF
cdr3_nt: TGTGCCAGCAGCCCACCTTCGCCGGGCTACACCTTC

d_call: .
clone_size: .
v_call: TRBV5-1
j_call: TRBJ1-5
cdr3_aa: CASSLVAGSNQPQHF
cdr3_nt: TGCGCCAGCAGCTTGGTGGCAGGTAGCAATCAGCCCCAGCATTTT

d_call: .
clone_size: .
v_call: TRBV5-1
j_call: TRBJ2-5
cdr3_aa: CASSLAGGGAGETQYF
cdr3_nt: TGCGCCAGCAGCTTGGCCGGCGGGGGCGCAGGGGAGACCCAGTACTTC

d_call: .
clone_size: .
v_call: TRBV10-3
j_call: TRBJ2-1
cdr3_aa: CAISPTYNEQFF
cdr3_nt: TGTGCCATCAGTCCGACTTACAATGAGCAGTTCTTC

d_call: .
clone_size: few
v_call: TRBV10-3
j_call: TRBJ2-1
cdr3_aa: CAISGEDLTYNEQFF
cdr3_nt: TGTGCCATCAGTGGGGAAGATCTCACCTACAATGAGCAGTTCTTC

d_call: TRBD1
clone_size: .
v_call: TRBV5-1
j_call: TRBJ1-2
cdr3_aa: CASSPTPPGQGMHGYTF
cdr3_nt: TGCGCCAGCAGCCCTACCCCCCCGGGACAGGGGATGCATGGCTACACCTTC

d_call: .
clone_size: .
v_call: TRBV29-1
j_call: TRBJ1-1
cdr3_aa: CSAAGGTEAFF
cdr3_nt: TGCAGCGCCGCCGGCGGAACTGAAGCTTTCTTT

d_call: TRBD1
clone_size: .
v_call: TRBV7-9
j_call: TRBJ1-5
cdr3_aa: CASSLGDRTNQPQHF
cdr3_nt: TGTGCCAGCAGCTTAGGGGACAGGACAAATCAGCCCCAGCATTTT

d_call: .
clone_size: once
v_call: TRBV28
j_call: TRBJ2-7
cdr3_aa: CATYSGSSYEQYF
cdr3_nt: TGTGCCACCTACTCCGGGAGTAGCTACGAGCAGTACTTC

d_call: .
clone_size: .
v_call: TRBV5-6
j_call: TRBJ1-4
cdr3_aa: CASWKAGLTNEKLFF
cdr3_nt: TGTGCCAGCTGGAAGGCAGGTCTGACTAATGAAAAACTGTTTTTT

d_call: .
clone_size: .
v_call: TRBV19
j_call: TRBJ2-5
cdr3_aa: CASSIASASGAPRGTQYF
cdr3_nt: TGTGCCAGTAGTATTGCCTCTGCCTCAGGGGCCCCCAGGGGGACCCAGTACTTC

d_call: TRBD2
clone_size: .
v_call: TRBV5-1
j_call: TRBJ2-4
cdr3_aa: CASSPMGGLADIQYF
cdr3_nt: TGCGCCAGCAGCCCGATGGGGGGACTAGCGGACATTCAGTACTTC

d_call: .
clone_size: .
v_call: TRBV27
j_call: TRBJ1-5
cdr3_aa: CASSTQSGSNQPQHF
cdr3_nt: TGTGCCAGCAGTACACAATCAGGTAGCAATCAGCCCCAGCATTTT

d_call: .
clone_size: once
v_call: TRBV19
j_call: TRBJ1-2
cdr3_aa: CASSMAEGDAYGYTF
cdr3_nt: TGTGCCAGTAGTATGGCGGAGGGGGACGCATATGGCTACACCTTC

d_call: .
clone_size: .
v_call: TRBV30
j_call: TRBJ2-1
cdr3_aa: CAWAVYVEQFF
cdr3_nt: TGTGCCTGGGCGGTTTATGTTGAGCAGTTCTTC

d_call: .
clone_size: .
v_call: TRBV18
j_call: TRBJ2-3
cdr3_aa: CASSLIGQSTDTQYF
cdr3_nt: TGTGCCAGCTCACTTATAGGACAGAGCACAGATACGCAGTATTTT

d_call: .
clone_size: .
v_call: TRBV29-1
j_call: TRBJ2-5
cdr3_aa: CSAGETQYF
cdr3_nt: TGCAGCGCCGGGGAGACCCAGTACTTC

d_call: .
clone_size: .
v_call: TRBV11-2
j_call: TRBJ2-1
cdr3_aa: CASSHPGVSSYNEQFF
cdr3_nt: TGTGCCAGCAGCCACCCTGGGGTGAGCTCCTACAATGAGCAGTTCTTC

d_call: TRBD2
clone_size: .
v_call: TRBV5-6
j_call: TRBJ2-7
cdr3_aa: CASSSYGTLAGESYEQYF
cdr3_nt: TGTGCCAGCAGCTCCTACGGGACGCTAGCGGGAGAATCCTACGAGCAGTACTTC

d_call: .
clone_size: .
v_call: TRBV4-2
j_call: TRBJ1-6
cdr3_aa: CASSQRRGSYNSPLHF
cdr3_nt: TGTGCCAGCAGCCAACGTCGAGGTTCCTATAATTCACCCCTCCACTTT

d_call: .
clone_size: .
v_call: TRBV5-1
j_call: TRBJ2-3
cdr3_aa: CASSLDFTDTQYF
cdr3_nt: TGCGCCAGCAGCCTGGACTTCACAGATACGCAGTATTTT

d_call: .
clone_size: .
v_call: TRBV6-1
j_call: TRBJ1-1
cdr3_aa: CASRTVSPMNTEAFF
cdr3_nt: TGTGCCAGCAGGACAGTGAGTCCGATGAACACTGAAGCTTTCTTT

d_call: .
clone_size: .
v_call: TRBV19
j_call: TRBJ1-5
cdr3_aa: CASTRLGGVDQPQHF
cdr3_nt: TGTGCCAGTACCCGTCTTGGGGGGGTGGATCAGCCCCAGCATTTT

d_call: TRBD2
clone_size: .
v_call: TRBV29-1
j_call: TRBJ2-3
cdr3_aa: CSVAGLVGDTQYF
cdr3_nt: TGCAGCGTCGCAGGACTAGTTGGAGATACGCAGTATTTT

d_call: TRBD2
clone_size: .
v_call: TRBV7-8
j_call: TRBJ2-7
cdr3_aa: CASSLGTSGSYEQYF
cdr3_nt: TGTGCCAGCAGCTTAGGGACTAGCGGGTCCTACGAGCAGTACTTC

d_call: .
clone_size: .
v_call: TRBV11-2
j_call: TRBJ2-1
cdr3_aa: CASSSSRFSTREQFF
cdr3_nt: TGTGCCAGCAGCTCTTCCCGATTTAGCACCCGAGAGCAGTTCTTC

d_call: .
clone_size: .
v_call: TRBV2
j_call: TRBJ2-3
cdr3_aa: CASATDRGSTDTQYF
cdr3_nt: TGTGCCAGCGCTACTGATCGCGGTAGCACAGATACGCAGTATTTT

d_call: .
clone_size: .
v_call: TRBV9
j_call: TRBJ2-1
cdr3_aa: CASSVSGTSSGEQFF
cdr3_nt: TGTGCCAGCAGCGTTAGCGGTACAAGTTCGGGTGAGCAGTTCTTC

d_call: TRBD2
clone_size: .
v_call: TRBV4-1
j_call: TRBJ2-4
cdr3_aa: CASRPILLKREGANIQYF
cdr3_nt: TGCGCCAGCAGACCCATACTCTTAAAGCGGGAGGGCGCGAACATTCAGTACTTC

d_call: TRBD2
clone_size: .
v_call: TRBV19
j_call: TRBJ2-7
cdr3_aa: CASSIRLAGGPISYEQYF
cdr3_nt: TGTGCCAGTAGTATCCGACTAGCGGGAGGCCCTATCTCCTACGAGCAGTACTTC

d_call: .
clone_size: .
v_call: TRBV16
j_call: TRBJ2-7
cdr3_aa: CASSAKLGQNTYEQYF
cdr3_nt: TGTGCCAGCAGCGCTAAACTAGGACAGAACACCTACGAGCAGTACTTC

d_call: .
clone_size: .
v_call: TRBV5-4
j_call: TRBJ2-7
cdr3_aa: CASSLAPSYEQYF
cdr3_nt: TGTGCCAGCAGCTTGGCGCCCTCCTACGAGCAGTACTTC

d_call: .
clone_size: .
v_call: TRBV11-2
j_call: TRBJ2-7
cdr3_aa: CASSRRPGTESYEQYF
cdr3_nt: TGTGCCAGCAGCCGACGACCCGGGACGGAGTCCTACGAGCAGTACTTC

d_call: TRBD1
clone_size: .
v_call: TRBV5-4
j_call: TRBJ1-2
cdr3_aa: CASSLQGADYGYTF
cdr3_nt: TGTGCCAGCAGCTTGCAGGGGGCGGACTATGGCTACACCTTC

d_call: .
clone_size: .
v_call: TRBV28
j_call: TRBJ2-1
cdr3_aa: CASSLIYLAEQFF
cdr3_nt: TGTGCCAGCAGTTTAATTTACCTAGCAGAGCAGTTCTTC

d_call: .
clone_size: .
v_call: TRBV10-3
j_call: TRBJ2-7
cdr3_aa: CAIREEGDEQYF
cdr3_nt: TGTGCCATCAGGGAAGAAGGTGACGAGCAGTACTTC

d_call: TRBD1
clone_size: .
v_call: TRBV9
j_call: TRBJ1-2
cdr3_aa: CASRAQGGNYGYTF
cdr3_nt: TGTGCCAGCAGAGCCCAGGGGGGCAACTATGGCTACACCTTC

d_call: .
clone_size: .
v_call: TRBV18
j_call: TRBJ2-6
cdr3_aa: CASSPSLGYSGANVLTF
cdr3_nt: TGTGCCAGCTCACCGTCCCTTGGCTATTCTGGGGCCAACGTCCTGACTTTC

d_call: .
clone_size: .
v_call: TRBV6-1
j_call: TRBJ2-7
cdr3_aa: CASSEKPPYEQYF
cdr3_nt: TGTGCCAGCAGTGAAAAACCTCCCTACGAGCAGTACTTC

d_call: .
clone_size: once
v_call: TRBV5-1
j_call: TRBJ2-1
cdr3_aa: CASAAQGGSYNEQFF
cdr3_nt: TGCGCCAGCGCTGCGCAGGGGGGCTCCTACAATGAGCAGTTCTTC

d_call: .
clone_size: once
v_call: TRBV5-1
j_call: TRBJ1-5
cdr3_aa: CASSLGASNGNQPQHF
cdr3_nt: TGCGCCAGCAGCTTGGGGGCCTCCAATGGTAATCAGCCCCAGCATTTT